This entry describes one T cell receptor beta chain. The antigen remains unidentified. Being one base from a much bigger clone, this may be a read error. Samples came from axillary lymph nodes draining the breast cancer. This specimen comes from a study of breast tumors, draining lymph nodes, adjacent tissues. CDR3 length: 13 amino acids. From germline, CDR1 is GTSNPN and CDR2 SVGIG (reference sequence). Each CDR3 protein is one row after TCRdb ran MiXCR on the multiplex PCR reads. This repertoire shows some 200,000 distinct CDR3 sequences, roughly 31% found once; its top ten account for about 4.5%. General study findings and limits: The lymph node origin of tumor T cells was framed as consistent with a hypothesis, not demonstrated.

V gene TRBV30 combines with J gene TRBJ2-7; D gene ambiguous. This TCR came from a female donor with breast cancer. Some clones in this sample may be carry-over from other donors' samples. What was sequenced was axillary lymph node tissue. The CDR3 DNA is TGTGCCTGGGGTGTACACGGAACCTACGAGCAGTACTTC. This encodes CAWGVHGTYEQYF.